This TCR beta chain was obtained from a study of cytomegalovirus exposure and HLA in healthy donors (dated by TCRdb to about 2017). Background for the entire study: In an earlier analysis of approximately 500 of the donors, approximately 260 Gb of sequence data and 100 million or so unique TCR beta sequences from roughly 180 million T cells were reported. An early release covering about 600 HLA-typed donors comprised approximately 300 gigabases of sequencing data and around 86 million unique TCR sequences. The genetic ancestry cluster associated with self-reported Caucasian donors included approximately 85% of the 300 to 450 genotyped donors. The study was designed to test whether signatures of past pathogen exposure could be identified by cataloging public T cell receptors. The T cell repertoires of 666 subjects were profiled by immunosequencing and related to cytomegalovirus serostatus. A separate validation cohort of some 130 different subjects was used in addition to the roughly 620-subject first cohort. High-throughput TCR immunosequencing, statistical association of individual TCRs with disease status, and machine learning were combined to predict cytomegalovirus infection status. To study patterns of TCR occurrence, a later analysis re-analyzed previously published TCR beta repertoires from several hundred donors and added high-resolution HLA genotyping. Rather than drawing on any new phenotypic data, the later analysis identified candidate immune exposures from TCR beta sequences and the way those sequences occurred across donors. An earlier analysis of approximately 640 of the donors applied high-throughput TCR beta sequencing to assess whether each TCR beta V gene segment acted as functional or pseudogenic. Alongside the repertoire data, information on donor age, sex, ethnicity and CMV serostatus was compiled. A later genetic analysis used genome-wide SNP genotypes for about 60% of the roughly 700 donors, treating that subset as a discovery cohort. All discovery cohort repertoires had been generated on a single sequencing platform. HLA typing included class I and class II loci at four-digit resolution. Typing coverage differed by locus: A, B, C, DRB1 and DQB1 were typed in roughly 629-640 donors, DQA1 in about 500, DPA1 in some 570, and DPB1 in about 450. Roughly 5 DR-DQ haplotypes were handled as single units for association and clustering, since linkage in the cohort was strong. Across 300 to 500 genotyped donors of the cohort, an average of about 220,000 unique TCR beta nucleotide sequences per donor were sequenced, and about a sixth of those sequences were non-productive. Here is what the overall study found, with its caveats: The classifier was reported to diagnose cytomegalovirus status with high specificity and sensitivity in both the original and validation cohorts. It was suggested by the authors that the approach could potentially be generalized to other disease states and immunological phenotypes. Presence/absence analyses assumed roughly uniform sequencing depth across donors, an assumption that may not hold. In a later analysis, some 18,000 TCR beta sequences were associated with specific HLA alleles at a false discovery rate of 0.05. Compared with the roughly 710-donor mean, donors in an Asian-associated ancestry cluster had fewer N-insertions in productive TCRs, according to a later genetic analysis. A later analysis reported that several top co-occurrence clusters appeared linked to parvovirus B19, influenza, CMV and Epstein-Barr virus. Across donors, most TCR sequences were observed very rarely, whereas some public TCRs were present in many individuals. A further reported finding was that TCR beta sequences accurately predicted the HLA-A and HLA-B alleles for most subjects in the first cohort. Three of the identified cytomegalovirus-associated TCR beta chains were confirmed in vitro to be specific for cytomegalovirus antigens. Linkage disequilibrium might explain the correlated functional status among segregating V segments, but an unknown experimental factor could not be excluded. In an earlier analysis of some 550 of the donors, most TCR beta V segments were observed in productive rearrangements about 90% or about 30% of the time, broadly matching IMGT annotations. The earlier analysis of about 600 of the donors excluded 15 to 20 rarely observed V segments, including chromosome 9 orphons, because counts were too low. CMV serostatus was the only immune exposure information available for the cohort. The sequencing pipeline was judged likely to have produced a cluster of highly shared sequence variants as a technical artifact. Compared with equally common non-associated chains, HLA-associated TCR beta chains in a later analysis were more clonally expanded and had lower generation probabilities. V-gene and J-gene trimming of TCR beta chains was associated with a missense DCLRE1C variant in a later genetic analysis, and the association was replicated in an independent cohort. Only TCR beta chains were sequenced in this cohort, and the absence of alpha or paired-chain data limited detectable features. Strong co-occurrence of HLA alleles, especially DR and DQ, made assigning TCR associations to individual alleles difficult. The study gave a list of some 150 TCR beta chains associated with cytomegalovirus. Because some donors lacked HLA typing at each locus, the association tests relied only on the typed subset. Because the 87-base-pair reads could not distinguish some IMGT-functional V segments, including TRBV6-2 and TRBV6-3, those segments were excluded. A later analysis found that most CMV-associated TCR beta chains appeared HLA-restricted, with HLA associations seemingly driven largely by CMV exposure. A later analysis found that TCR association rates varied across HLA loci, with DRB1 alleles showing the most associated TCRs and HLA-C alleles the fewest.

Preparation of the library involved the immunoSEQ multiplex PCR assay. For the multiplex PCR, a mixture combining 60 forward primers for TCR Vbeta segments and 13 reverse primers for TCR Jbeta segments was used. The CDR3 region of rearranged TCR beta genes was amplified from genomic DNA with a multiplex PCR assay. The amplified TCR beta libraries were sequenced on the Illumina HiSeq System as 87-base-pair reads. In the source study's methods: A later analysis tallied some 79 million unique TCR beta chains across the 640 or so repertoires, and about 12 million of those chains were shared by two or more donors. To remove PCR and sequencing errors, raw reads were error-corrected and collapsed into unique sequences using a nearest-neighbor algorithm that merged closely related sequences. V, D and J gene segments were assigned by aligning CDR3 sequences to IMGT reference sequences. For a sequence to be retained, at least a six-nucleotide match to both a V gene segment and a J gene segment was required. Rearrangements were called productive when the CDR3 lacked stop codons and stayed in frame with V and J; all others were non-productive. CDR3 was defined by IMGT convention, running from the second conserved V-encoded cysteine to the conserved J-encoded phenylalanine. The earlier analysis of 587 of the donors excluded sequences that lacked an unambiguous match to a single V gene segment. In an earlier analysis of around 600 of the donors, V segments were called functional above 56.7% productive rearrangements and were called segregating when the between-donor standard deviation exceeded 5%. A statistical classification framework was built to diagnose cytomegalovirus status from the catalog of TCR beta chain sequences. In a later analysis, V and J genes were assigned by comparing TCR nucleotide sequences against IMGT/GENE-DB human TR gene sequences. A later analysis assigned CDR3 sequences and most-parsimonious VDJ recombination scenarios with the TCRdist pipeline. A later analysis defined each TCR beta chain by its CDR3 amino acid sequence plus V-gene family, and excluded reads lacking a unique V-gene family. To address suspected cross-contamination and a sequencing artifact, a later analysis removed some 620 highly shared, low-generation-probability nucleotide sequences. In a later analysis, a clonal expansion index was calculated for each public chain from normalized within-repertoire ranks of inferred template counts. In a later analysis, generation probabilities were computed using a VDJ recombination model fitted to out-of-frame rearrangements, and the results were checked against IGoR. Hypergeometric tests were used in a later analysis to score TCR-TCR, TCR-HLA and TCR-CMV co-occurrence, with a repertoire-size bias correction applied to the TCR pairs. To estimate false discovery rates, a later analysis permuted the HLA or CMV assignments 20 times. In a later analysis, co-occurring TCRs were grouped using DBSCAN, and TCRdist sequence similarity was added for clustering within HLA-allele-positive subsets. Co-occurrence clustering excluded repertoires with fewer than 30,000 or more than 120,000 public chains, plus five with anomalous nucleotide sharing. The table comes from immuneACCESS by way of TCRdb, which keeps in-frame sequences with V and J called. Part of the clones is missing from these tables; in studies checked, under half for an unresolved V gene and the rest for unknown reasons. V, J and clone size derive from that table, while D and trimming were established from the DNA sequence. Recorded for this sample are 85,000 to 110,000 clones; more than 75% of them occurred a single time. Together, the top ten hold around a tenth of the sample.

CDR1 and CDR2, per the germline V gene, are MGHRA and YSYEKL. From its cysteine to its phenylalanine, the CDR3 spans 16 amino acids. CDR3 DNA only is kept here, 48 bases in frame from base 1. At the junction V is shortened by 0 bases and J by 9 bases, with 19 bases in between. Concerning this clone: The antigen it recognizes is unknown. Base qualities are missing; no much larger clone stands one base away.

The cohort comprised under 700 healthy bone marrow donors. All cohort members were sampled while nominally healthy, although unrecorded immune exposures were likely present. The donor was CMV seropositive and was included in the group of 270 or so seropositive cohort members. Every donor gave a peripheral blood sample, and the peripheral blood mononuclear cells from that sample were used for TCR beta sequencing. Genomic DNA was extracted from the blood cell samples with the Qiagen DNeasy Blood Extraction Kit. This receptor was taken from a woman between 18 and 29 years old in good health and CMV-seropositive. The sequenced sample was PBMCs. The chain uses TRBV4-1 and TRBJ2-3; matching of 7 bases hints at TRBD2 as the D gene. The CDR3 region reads CASSQDLWGAGDTQYF. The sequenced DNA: TGCGCCAGCAGCCAAGATCTTTGGGGGGCGGGGGACACGCAGTATTTT.